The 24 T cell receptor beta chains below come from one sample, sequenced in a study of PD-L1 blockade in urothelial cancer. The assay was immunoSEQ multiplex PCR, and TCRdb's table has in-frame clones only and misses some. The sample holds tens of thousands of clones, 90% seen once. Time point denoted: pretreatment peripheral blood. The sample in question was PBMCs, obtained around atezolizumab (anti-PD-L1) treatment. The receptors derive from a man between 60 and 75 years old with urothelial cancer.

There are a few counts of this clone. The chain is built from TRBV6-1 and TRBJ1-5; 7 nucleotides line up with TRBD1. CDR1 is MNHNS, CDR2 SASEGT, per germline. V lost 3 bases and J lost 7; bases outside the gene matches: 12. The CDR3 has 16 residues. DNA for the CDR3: TGTGCCAGCAGTGAGGTCGGGGACAGAGGCTCGCAGCCCCAGCATTTT. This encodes CASSEVGDRGSQPQHF.

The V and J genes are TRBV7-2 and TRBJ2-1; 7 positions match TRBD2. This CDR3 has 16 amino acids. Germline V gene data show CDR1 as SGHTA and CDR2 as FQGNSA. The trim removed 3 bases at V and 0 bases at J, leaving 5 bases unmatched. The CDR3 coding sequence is TGTGCCAGCAGCTTCGTGGGGGGGAACTCCTACAATGAGCAGTTCTTC. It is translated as CASSFVGGNSYNEQFF.

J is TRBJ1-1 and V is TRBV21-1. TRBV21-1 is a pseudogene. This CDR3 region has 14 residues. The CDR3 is CASRGVPMNTEAFF. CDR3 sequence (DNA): TGTGCCAGCAGAGGAGTTCCCATGAACACTGAAGCTTTCTTT.

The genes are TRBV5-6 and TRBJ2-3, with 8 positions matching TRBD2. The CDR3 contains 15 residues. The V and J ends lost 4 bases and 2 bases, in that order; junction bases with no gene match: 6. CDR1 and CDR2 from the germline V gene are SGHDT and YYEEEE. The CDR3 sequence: CASSIGLANTDTQYF. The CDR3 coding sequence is TGTGCCAGCAGCATAGGACTAGCTAACACAGATACGCAGTATTTT.

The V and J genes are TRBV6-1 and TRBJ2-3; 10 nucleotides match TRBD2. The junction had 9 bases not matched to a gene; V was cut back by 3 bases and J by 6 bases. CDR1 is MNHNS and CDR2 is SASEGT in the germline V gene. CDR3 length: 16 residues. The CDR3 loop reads CASSDLGLAGVDTQYF. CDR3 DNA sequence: TGTGCCAGCAGTGACTTAGGGCTAGCGGGAGTTGATACGCAGTATTTT.

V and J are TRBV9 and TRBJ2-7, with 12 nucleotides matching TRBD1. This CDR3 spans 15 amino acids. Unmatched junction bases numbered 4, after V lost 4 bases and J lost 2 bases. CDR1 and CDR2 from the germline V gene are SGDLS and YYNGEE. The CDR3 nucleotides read TGTGCCAGCAGCTGGGGGGACAGGGGGCCCTACGAGCAGTACTTC. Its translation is CASSWGDRGPYEQYF.

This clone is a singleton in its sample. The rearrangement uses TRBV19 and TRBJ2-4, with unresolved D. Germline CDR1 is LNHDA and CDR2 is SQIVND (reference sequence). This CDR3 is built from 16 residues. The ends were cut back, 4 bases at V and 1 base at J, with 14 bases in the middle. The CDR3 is CASSTITLLAKNIQYF. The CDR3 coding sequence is TGTGCCAGTAGTACTATCACGTTGTTGGCCAAAAACATTCAGTACTTC. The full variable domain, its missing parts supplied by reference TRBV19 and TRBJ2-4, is DGGITQSPKYLFRKEGQNVTLSCEQNLNHDAMYWYRQDPGQGLRLIYYSQIVNDFQKGDIAEGYSVSREKKESFPLTVTSAQKNPTAFYLCASSTITLLAKNIQYFGAGTRLSVL.

The CDR3: CASSLTQGLTEAFF. Here the CDR3 DNA reads TGTGCCAGCAGTTTGACACAGGGTCTCACTGAAGCTTTCTTT. This rearrangement joins TRBV27 to TRBJ1-1; possible D gene TRBD1, 6 bases. V was cut by 3 bases and J by 4 bases, with 12 bases left in between. The CDR3 runs 14 residues. The germline V gene has CDR1 MNHEY and CDR2 SMNVEV (reference sequence).

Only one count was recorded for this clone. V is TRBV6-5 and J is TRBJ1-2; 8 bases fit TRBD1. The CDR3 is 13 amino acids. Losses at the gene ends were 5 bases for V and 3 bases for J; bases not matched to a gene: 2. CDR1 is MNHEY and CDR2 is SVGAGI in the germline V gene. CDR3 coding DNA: TGTGCCAGCAGTGTACAGGGGGACTATGGCTACACCTTC. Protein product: CASSVQGDYGYTF.

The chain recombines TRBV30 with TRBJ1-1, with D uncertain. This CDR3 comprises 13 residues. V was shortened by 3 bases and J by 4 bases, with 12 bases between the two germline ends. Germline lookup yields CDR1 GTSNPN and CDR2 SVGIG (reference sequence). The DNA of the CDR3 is TGTGCCTGGAGCCGCTTTGAGGGCACTGAAGCTTTCTTT. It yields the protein CAWSRFEGTEAFF.

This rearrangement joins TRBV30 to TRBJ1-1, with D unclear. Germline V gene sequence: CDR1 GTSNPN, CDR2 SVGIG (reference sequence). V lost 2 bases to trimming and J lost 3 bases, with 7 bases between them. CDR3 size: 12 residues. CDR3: CAWSFEYTEAFF. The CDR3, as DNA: TGTGCCTGGAGTTTCGAGTACACTGAAGCTTTCTTT.

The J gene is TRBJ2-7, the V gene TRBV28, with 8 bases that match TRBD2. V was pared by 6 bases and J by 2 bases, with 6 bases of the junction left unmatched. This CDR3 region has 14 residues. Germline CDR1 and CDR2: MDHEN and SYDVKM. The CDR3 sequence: CASSPRGGPYEQYF. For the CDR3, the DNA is TGTGCCAGCAGCCCCCGGGGGGGGCCCTACGAGCAGTACTTC.

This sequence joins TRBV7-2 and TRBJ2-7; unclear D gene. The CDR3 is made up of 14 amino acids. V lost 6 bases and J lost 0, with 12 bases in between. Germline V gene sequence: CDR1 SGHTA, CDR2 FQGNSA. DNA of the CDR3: TGTGCCAGCAGAAAAGACCCTAGCTCCTACGAGCAGTACTTC. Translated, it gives CASRKDPSSYEQYF.

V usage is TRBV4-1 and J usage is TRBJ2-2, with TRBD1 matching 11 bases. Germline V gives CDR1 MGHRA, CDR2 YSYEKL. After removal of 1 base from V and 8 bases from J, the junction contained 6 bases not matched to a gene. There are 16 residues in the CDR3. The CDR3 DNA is TGCGCCAGCAGCCAAGGGACAGGGGGCTTGACTGGGGAGCTGTTTTTT. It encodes CASSQGTGGLTGELFF.

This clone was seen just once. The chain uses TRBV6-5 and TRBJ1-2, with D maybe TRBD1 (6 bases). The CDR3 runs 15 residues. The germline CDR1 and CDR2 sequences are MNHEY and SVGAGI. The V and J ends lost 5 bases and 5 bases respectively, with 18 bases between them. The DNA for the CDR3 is TGTGCCAGCAGTCGCCAGGGGTTAGAAATATATGGCTACACCTTC. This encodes CASSRQGLEIYGYTF.

The CDR3, as DNA: TGCGCCAGCAGCTTAGCCTTTACAGGGGCCGAAAACATTCAGTACTTC. Protein product: CASSLAFTGAENIQYF. The J gene is TRBJ2-4, the V gene TRBV5-1; 7 bases agree with TRBD1. The length of the CDR3 is 16 residues. Germline values: CDR1 SGHRS, CDR2 YFSETQ. J was trimmed by 5 bases and V by 2 bases; bases with no gene match: 10.

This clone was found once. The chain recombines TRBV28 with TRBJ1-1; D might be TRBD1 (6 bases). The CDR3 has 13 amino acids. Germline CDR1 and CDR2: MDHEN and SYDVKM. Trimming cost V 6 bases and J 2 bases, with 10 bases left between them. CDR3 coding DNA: TGTGCCAGCAGGGACAGTACAAACACTGAAGCTTTCTTT. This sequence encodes CASRDSTNTEAFF.

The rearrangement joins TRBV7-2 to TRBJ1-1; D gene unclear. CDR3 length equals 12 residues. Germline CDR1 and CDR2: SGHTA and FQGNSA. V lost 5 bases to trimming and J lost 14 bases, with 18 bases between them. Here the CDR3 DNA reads TGTGCCAGCAGCCAGATCCCGGGGTTCTCGTTCTTT. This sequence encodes CASSQIPGFSFF.

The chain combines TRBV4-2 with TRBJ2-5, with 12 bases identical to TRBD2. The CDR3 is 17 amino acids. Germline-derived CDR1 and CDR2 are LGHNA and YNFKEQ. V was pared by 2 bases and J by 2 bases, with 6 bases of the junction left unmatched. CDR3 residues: CASSQQSSGGAQETQYF. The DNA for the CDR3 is TGTGCCAGCAGCCAACAATCTAGCGGGGGGGCACAAGAGACCCAGTACTTC.

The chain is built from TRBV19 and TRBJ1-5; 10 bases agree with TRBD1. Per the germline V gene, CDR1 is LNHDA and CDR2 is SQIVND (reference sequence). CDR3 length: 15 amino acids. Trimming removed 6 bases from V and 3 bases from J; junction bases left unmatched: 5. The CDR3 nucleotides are TGTGCCAGTAGCAGACAGGGGGCGGTCAATCAGCCCCAGCATTTT. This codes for CASSRQGAVNQPQHF.

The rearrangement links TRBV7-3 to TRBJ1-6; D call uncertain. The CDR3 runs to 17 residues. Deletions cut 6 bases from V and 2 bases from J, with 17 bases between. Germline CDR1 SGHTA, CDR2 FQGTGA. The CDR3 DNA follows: TGTGCCAGCAGTCAGACGGGAATACCCACCTATAATTCACCCCTCCACTTT. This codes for CASSQTGIPTYNSPLHF.

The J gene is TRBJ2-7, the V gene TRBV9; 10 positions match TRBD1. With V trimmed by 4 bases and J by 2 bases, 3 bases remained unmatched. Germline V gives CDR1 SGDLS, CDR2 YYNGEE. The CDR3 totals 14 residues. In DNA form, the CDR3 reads TGTGCCAGCAGCACCGGACAGGGGGCCTACGAGCAGTACTTC. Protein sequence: CASSTGQGAYEQYF.

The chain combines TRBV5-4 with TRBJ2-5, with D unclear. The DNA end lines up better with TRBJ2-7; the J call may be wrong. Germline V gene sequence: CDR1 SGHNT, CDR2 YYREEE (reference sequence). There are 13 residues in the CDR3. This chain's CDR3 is CASSLGPLYEQYF. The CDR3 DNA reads TGTGCCAGCAGCTTGGGTCCTCTCTACGAGCAGTACTTC.

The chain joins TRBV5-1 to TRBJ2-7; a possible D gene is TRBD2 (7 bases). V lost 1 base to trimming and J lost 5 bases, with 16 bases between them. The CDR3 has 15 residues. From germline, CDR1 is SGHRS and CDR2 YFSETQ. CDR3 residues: CASSLNWGGQDEQYF. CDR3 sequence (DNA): TGCGCCAGCAGCTTGAACTGGGGGGGCCAGGACGAGCAGTACTTC.